One and the same sample provided the 32 T cell receptor beta chains below, sequenced in a study of T-cell memory formation after mild COVID-19. TCRdb passed the 5' RACE reads through MiXCR, listing each CDR3 protein once. The table has around 320,000 distinct CDR3 sequences, roughly an eighth seen once. Sequencing input: PBMCs or a T cell subset sorted from them (not recorded which). All receptors come from a young man who had mild COVID-19 (a few samples of this study predate the infection). Cell type and time point are not known.

This clonotype was seen a few times. The rearrangement uses TRBV5-1 and TRBJ2-7; D ambiguous. V gave up 2 bases and J gave up 2 bases, with 8 bases separating them. The CDR3 extends over 13 amino acids. Germline CDR1 reads SGHRS; CDR2 reads YFSETQ. CDR3 sequence: CASSLASTYEQYF. The CDR3 DNA sequence: TGCGCCAGCAGCTTAGCCTCAACCTACGAGCAGTACTTC.

This sequence joins TRBV20-1 and TRBJ1-6, with D uncertain. V lost 0 bases and J lost 0, with 12 bases in between. The germline V gene has CDR1 DFQATT and CDR2 SNEGSKA (reference sequence). This CDR3 region has 17 residues. The CDR3: CSARDRGEYSYNSPLHF. The CDR3, as DNA: TGCAGTGCTAGAGATCGGGGTGAATACTCCTATAATTCACCCCTCCACTTT.

This chain uses TRBV20-1 with TRBJ1-1, with TRBD1 matching 10 bases. CDR3 length: 16 residues. Looked up from germline, CDR1 is DFQATT and CDR2 is SNEGSKA (reference sequence). V gave up 1 base and J gave up 4 bases; unmatched junction bases: 9. CDR3 bases: TGCAGTGCTAGAGCCCAGGACAGGGGGGGGATCACTGAAGCTTTCTTT. Its protein is CSARAQDRGGITEAFF.

This chain uses TRBV6-1 with TRBJ2-1; 8 nucleotides line up with TRBD1. The CDR3 is 15 residues long. Germline CDR1 is MNHNS and CDR2 is SASEGT. J was trimmed by 5 bases and V by 2 bases; bases with no gene match: 5. CDR3 residues: CASSEPRTGHNEQFF. DNA of the CDR3: TGTGCCAGCAGTGAACCGAGGACAGGGCACAATGAGCAGTTCTTC.

This clonotype was detected only a few times. This chain joins TRBV5-1 and TRBJ2-2; D uncertain. Germline loops: CDR1 SGHRS, CDR2 YFSETQ. The V gene lost 0 bases and the J gene lost 2 bases, with 8 bases spanning the gap. CDR3 size: 15 residues. This chain's CDR3 is CASSLAQLNTGELFF. The DNA of the CDR3 is TGCGCCAGCAGCTTGGCCCAGTTAAACACCGGGGAGCTGTTTTTT.

This clonotype showed up just a few times. The chain joins TRBV20-1 to TRBJ2-5, with TRBD2 matching 8 bases. The CDR3 loop spans 15 amino acids. Germline CDR1 DFQATT, CDR2 SNEGSKA (reference sequence). Trimming cost V 7 bases and J 5 bases; bases outside gene matches: 15. The CDR3 is CSGTSGGGPWETQYF. The CDR3 coding sequence is TGCAGTGGAACTAGCGGTGGAGGTCCGTGGGAGACCCAGTACTTC.

This clonotype showed up just a few times. V usage is TRBV27 and J usage is TRBJ2-3, with D possibly matching TRBD2 (6 bases). The germline CDR1 and CDR2 sequences are MNHEY and SMNVEV (reference sequence). The CDR3 runs 15 residues. V dropped 3 bases and J dropped 0 bases, with 10 bases sitting between them. CDR3 protein: CASSFVGLSTDTQYF. CDR3 sequence (DNA): TGTGCCAGCAGTTTCGTGGGACTTAGCACAGATACGCAGTATTTT.

The chain carries TRBV6-1 and TRBJ1-6, with 12 bases aligning to TRBD1. The ends lost 4 bases at V and 8 bases at J; junction bases unmatched: 3. Germline-derived CDR1 and CDR2 are MNHNS and SASEGT. The CDR3 runs 15 residues. CDR3 in DNA: TGTGCCAGCAGTGTCCGGGACAGGGGGCATTCACCCCTCCACTTT. Its translation: CASSVRDRGHSPLHF.

This clonotype was counted a few times. The V call is TRBV18, the J call TRBJ1-3, with D possibly matching TRBD1 (5 bases). V was clipped by 0 bases and J by 2 bases, with 8 bases between them. Germline CDR1 KGHSH, CDR2 LQKENI. The CDR3 totals 15 residues. The CDR3 sequence: CASSPPGTAGNTIYF. In nucleotides, the CDR3 is TGTGCCAGCTCACCACCTGGGACGGCTGGAAACACCATATATTTT.

A few counts support this clonotype. The chain couples TRBV6-2 or TRBV6-3 to TRBJ1-1; a possible D gene is TRBD1 (5 bases). Germline loops: CDR1 MNHEY, CDR2 SVGEGT. The CDR3 is made up of 14 amino acids. V dropped 9 bases and J dropped 4 bases, with 18 bases sitting between them. DNA of the CDR3: TGTGCCAGTCTTCAGGAGGGGAGTTCCACTGAAGCTTTCTTT. Protein product: CASLQEGSSTEAFF.

This chain uses TRBV28 with TRBJ2-3; 9 bases line up with TRBD1. This CDR3 is built from 15 residues. Germline V gene lookup returns CDR1 MDHEN and CDR2 SYDVKM. V lost 7 bases to trimming and J lost 2 bases; unmatched junction nucleotides: 7. The CDR3, as DNA: TGTGCCAGCACCTCCGGGACAGGGTCCACAGATACGCAGTATTTT. It codes for CASTSGTGSTDTQYF.

The rearrangement links TRBV5-1 to TRBJ2-4; the match to TRBD2 covers 7 bases. V dropped 4 bases and J dropped 7; count of bases not matched to a gene: 17. Germline V lookup: CDR1 SGHRS, CDR2 YFSETQ. The CDR3 has 17 residues. CDR3 bases: TGCGCCAGCAGCGCCATCCAAGGGAGGGGCCGGGGGAACATTCAGTACTTC. Protein sequence: CASSAIQGRGRGNIQYF.

This clonotype was counted at least ten times. The gene calls are TRBV4-2 and TRBJ2-1; no firm D call. Germline lookup yields CDR1 LGHNA and CDR2 YNFKEQ. With 4 bases removed from V and 7 bases from J, the gap between germline ends came to 14 bases. The CDR3 runs 14 residues. CDR3 amino acids: CASSLANLGNEQFF. The CDR3 DNA reads as TGTGCCAGCAGCCTTGCTAACTTGGGGAATGAGCAGTTCTTC.

Only a few counts were recorded for this clonotype. The rearrangement joins TRBV7-2 to TRBJ2-5; D is perhaps TRBD1 or TRBD2 (5 bases each). V dropped 5 bases and J dropped 5 bases, with 15 bases sitting between them. The CDR3 is made up of 14 amino acids. In germline, CDR1 is SGHTA, CDR2 FQGNSA. CDR3 bases: TGTGCCAGCAGCCCCGGTCCGGGGCTGGAGACCCAGTACTTC. Its protein product is CASSPGPGLETQYF.

This clonotype was seen a few times. This chain joins TRBV12-3 or TRBV12-4 and TRBJ2-1; D call uncertain. Trimming removed 5 bases at V and 7 bases at J, with 9 bases between. The CDR3 consists of 12 residues. CDR3 residues: CASSNLPNEQFF. The CDR3, as DNA: TGTGCCAGCAGTAATCTCCCGAATGAGCAGTTCTTC.

This clonotype was detected a few times. The CDR3 nucleotides read TGTGCCAGCAGCTTGACTAGCATTGCGGATACGCAGTATTTT. As protein: CASSLTSIADTQYF. The chain employs TRBV7-9 and TRBJ2-3, with 7 bases that match TRBD2. With V trimmed by 3 bases and J by 6 bases, 6 bases remained unmatched. This CDR3 is 14 amino acids long. Germline V gene lookup returns CDR1 SEHNR and CDR2 FQNEAQ (reference sequence).

This clonotype appeared a few times. The rearrangement joins TRBV6-2 or TRBV6-3 to TRBJ2-3; 14 positions agree with TRBD2. The V segment lost 8 bases and the J segment 1 base; nucleotides outside the gene matches: 5. This CDR3 has 16 residues. CDR1 is MNHEY, CDR2 SVGEGT, per germline. The CDR3 nucleotides are TGTGCCAGCCATTGGGGACTAGCGGGGGGCACAGATACGCAGTATTTT. Translated: CASHWGLAGGTDTQYF.

The V call is TRBV5-1, the J call TRBJ1-1; the D is unclear. The ends were cut back, 1 base at V and 9 bases at J, with 13 bases in the middle. This CDR3 has 13 amino acids. Germline V CDR1 and CDR2: SGHRS, YFSETQ. The CDR3 nucleotides read TGCGCCAGCAGCTTGTTTTCCACCCAGCAAGCTTTCTTT. This encodes CASSLFSTQQAFF.

In this sample, this clonotype turned up many times. This chain connects TRBV7-9 to TRBJ2-5; D perhaps matches TRBD1 (5 bases). CDR1 is SEHNR, CDR2 FQNEAQ, per germline (reference sequence). Trimming left V 4 bases short and J 2 bases short, with 11 bases between. The CDR3 is 14 amino acids. Here the CDR3 reads CASSSPPGQETQYF. The CDR3 DNA reads TGTGCCAGCAGCTCCCCCCCAGGGCAAGAGACCCAGTACTTC.

The chain joins TRBV6-5 to TRBJ2-3; 12 bases map to TRBD1. There are 16 residues in the CDR3. V was pared by 8 bases and J by 5 bases, with 11 bases of the junction left unmatched. Looked up from germline, CDR1 is MNHEY and CDR2 is SVGAGI. As DNA, the CDR3 is TGTGCCAGCGCCCCCGAAGGGACAGGGGGCCTAGATACGCAGTATTTT. It specifies CASAPEGTGGLDTQYF.

The count of this clonotype is one. A read error may produce the germline difference seen at one junction end. This chain links TRBV9 with TRBJ2-7; the D gene is possibly TRBD1 (5 bases). Germline CDR1 is SGDLS and CDR2 is YYNGEE. This CDR3 contains 15 residues. This chain's CDR3 is CASIVGPGPSYEQYF. In DNA form, the CDR3 reads TGTGCCAGCATCGTAGGGCCAGGGCCTTCCTACGAGCAGTACTTC.

In its sample, this clonotype was seen a few times. The V and J genes are TRBV5-1 and TRBJ2-7, with unresolved D. Per the germline V gene, CDR1 is SGHRS and CDR2 is YFSETQ. The CDR3 consists of 13 residues. The V and J ends lost 6 bases and 0 bases respectively, with 10 bases between them. For the CDR3, the DNA is TGCGCCAGCAAGTCGACGGGCTCCTACGAGCAGTACGTC. Its protein is CASKSTGSYEQYV.

The chain has TRBV20-1 and TRBJ2-3, with TRBD2 matching over 9 bases. Germline V CDR1 and CDR2: DFQATT, SNEGSKA (reference sequence). The CDR3 length is 16 residues. The J segment lost 3 bases and the V segment lost 6 bases, leaving 13 bases of the junction unmatched. The chain's CDR3 is CSAHPLEAGGTDTQYF. CDR3 DNA sequence: TGCAGTGCCCACCCCTTGGAAGCGGGGGGAACAGATACGCAGTATTTT.

The rearrangement links TRBV11-1 to TRBJ2-7; the match to TRBD1 covers 8 bases. V was pared by 5 bases and J by 5 bases, with 14 bases of the junction left unmatched. Germline CDR1 reads SGHAT; CDR2 reads FQDESV (reference sequence). The CDR3 loop spans 16 amino acids. CDR3 coding DNA: TGTGCCAGCAGCCTTACCGGAGGAGGACAGGGAGACGAGCAGTACTTC. It yields the protein CASSLTGGGQGDEQYF.

The chain is built from TRBV24-1 and TRBJ2-5; D possibly uses TRBD1 or TRBD2 (5 bases each). V was cut by 3 bases and J by 5 bases, with 12 bases left in between. Germline lookup yields CDR1 KGHDR and CDR2 SFDVKD. CDR3 length: 14 residues. In DNA, the CDR3 is TGTGCCACCAGTGATGCTCAGGGCGGGGAGACCCAGTACTTC. This sequence encodes CATSDAQGGETQYF.

This clonotype was detected only a few times. The chain couples TRBV5-6 to TRBJ2-1; 11 nucleotides align to TRBD2. V gave up 8 bases and J gave up 0 bases; unmatched junction bases: 7. Germline assignment: CDR1 SGHDT and CDR2 YYEEEE. CDR3 length: 16 residues. The CDR3 spells CARSLGLAGSYNEQFF. The CDR3 DNA follows: TGTGCCAGAAGCCTAGGACTAGCGGGCTCCTACAATGAGCAGTTCTTC.

This clonotype was picked up a small number of times. V usage is TRBV7-9 and J usage is TRBJ1-3; D uncertain. V lost 1 base and J 0 bases, leaving 10 bases between the germline ends. The germline gives CDR1 SEHNR, CDR2 FQNEAQ (reference sequence). The CDR3 consists of 16 residues. The CDR3 nucleotides are TGTGCCAGCAGCTTAGTTTTGAGTTTCTCTGGAAACACCATATATTTT. Translation: CASSLVLSFSGNTIYF. Drawing the rest from reference TRBV7-9 and TRBJ1-3, the complete variable domain is DTGVSQNPRHKITKRGQNVTFRCDPISEHNRLYWYRQTLGQGPEFLTYFQNEAQLEKSRLLSDRFSAERPKGSFSTLEIQRTEQGDSAMYLCASSLVLSFSGNTIYFGEGSWLTVV.

Only one count was recorded for this clonotype. This chain connects TRBV12-3 or TRBV12-4 to TRBJ1-1, with TRBD1 matching over 7 bases. The CDR3 runs 13 residues. V dropped 5 bases and J dropped 10; count of bases not matched to a gene: 10. The CDR3 protein is CASSLRGPSTAFF. The DNA for the CDR3 is TGTGCCAGCAGTCTAAGGGGGCCGAGTACAGCTTTCTTT.

This clonotype was seen a handful of times. This sequence joins TRBV6-2 or TRBV6-3 and TRBJ1-5, with no clear D. CDR3 size: 17 residues. V lost 2 bases to trimming and J lost 0 bases, with 14 bases between them. The germline gives CDR1 MNHEY, CDR2 SVGEGT. The CDR3, as DNA: TGTGCCAGCAGTTACGGTAATGTGGTGGGTAGCAATCAGCCCCAGCATTTT. Its translation is CASSYGNVVGSNQPQHF.

There are many counts of this clonotype. V and J are TRBV4-1 and TRBJ2-5, with D perhaps being TRBD1 or TRBD2 (5 bases each). Between the trimmed V and J ends, which lost 2 bases and 1 base, there was a span of 17 bases. CDR1 MGHRA and CDR2 YSYEKL come from the germline V gene. The CDR3 is 17 amino acids. DNA for the CDR3: TGCGCCAGCAGCCAACCCTCGAGGGGATCGCGCCAAGAGACCCAGTACTTC. This translates into CASSQPSRGSRQETQYF.

A few counts support this clonotype. This chain joins TRBV18 and TRBJ1-6; 9 nucleotides agree with TRBD1. V gave up 3 bases and J gave up 9 bases; unmatched junction bases: 9. The CDR3 totals 16 residues. Germline V gene lookup returns CDR1 KGHSH and CDR2 LQKENI. DNA for the CDR3: TGTGCCAGCTCACCCGAGACAGGGGGTGGCCGTTCACCCCTCCACTTT. Translated, it gives CASSPETGGGRSPLHF.

This clonotype was seen repeatedly, ten times or more. The chain links TRBV20-1 to TRBJ2-1, with D possibly TRBD2 on 7 matching bases. Trimming shortened V by 5 bases and J by 13 bases, and 15 bases separated the two germline ends. There are 11 residues in the CDR3. Germline assignment: CDR1 DFQATT and CDR2 SNEGSKA (reference sequence). DNA for the CDR3: TGCAGTGCTGGAGGGGGGGGCCCTCAGTTCTTC. Translation: CSAGGGGPQFF.